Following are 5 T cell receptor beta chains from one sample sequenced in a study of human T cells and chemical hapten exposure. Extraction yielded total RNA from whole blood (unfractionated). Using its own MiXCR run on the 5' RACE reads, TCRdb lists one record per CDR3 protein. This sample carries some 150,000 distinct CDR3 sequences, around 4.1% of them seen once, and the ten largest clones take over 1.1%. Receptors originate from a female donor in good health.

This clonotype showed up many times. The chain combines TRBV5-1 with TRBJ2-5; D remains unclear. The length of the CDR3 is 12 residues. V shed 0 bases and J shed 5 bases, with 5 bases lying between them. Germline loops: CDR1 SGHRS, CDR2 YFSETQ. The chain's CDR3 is CASSLVGETQYF. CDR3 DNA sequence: TGCGCCAGCAGCTTGGTTGGCGAGACCCAGTACTTC.

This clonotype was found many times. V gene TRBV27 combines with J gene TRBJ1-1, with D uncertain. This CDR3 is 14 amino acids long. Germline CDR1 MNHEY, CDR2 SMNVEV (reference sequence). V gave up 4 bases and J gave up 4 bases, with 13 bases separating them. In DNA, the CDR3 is TGTGCCAGCAGTTACCCAGGTGGTGGCACTGAAGCTTTCTTT. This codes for CASSYPGGGTEAFF.

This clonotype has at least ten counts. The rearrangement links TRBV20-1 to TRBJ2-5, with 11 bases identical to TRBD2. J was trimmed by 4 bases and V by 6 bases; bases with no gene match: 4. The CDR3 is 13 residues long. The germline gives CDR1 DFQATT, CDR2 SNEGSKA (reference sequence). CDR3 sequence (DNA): TGCAGTGCACAGACTAGCGGGACAGAGACCCAGTACTTC. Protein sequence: CSAQTSGTETQYF.

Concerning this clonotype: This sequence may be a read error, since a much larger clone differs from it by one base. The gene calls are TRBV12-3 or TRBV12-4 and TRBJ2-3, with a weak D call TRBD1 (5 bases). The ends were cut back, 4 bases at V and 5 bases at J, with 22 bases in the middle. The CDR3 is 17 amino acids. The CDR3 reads CASSYQETDTRRDTQYF. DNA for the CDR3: TGTGCCAGCAGTTACCAAGAGACAGACACACGCAGAGATACGCAGTATTTT.

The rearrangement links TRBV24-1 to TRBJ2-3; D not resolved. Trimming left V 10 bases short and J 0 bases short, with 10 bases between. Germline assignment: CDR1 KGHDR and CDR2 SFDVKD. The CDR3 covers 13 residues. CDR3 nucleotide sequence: TGTGCCACGCAAGCGTATAGCACAGATACGCAGTATTTT. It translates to CATQAYSTDTQYF.